This TCR beta chain was sequenced for a study of blood T cell repertoires in COVID-19. Turning to the study itself: In each case, the material was cDNA or gDNA derived from T cells, B-cell-depleted T cells, or PBMCs.

CDR1 and CDR2 from the germline V gene are SQVTM and ANQGSEA. This CDR3 is built from 12 residues. In the authors' methods: Reference gene primer amplification gave estimated nucleated cell counts. Assay used: immunoSEQ multiplex PCR; TCRdb lists only in-frame clones, some missing. The V and J calls and clone size are taken from that table; D and trimming were inferred from the DNA. The top ten hold roughly 8% of the sample, which has about 270,000 clones, roughly nine tenths seen once. This clonotype originated in a man in his forties with active or convalescent COVID-19. This chain links TRBV29-1 with TRBJ2-7; 7 bases match TRBD1. The specimen sequenced was peripheral blood. The CDR3 here is CHPGDSSYEQYF. The CDR3 coding sequence is TGCCACCCCGGGGACAGCTCCTACGAGCAGTACTTC.